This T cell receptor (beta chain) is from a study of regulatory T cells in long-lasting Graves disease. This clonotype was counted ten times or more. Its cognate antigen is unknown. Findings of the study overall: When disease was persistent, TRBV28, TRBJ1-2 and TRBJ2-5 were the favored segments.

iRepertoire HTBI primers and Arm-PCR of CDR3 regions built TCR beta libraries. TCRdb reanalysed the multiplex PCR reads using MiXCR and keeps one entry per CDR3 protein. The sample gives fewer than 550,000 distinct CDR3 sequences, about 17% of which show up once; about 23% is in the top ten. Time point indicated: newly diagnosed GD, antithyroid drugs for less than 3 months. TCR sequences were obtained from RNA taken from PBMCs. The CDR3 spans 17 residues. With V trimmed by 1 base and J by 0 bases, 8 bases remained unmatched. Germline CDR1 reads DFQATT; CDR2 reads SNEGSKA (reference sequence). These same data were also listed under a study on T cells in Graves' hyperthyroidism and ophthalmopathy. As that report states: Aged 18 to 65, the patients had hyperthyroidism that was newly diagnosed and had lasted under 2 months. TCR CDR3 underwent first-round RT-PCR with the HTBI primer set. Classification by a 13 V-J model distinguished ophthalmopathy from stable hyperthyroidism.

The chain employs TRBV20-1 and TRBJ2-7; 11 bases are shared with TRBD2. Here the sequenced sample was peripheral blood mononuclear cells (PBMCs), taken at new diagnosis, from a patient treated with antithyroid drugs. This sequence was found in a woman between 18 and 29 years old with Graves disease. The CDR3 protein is CSARATSGIPISYEQYF. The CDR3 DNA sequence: TGCAGTGCTAGAGCGACTAGCGGGATCCCCATCTCCTACGAGCAGTACTTC.